These 10 T cell receptor beta chains were sequenced from one sample in a study of blood T cell repertoires in COVID-19. The repertoire was sequenced with immunoSEQ multiplex PCR; TCRdb's copy has only in-frame clones and lacks some. The data contain fewer than 250,000 clones, around 81% of them singletons. Sequenced sample: peripheral blood. Every receptor here comes from a man between 60 and 75 years old with COVID-19, enrolled during active disease.

The genes are TRBV5-4 and TRBJ2-7; TRBD1 agrees at 9 bases. This CDR3 is 15 amino acids long. V trimming: 2 bases; J trimming: 6 bases; junction bases outside the gene matches: 9. CDR1 and CDR2 (germline): SGHNT, YYREEE (reference sequence). The CDR3 spells CASSLTGTGLSEQYF. In DNA, the CDR3 is TGTGCCAGCAGCTTAACCGGGACAGGGTTGAGCGAGCAGTACTTC.

The chain is built from TRBV11-2 and TRBJ1-5; 12 bases align to TRBD1. The J segment lost 7 bases and the V segment lost 3 bases, leaving 13 bases of the junction unmatched. Germline CDR1 SGHAT, CDR2 FQNNGV. There are 18 residues in the CDR3. CDR3 coding DNA: TGTGCCAGCAGCTTGGGAACCCGGGACAGGGGGCTTGGACAGCCCCAGCATTTT. This encodes CASSLGTRDRGLGQPQHF.

This CDR3 is CAWSDRSILTDTQYF. The CDR3 DNA reads TGTGCCTGGAGCGACAGGAGCATCCTCACAGATACGCAGTATTTT. This chain links TRBV30 with TRBJ2-3; weak D call: TRBD1 (6 bases). Trimming took off 3 bases at V and 2 bases at J, with 15 bases between the two ends. This CDR3 contains 15 residues. The V gene's germline CDR1 is GTSNPN and CDR2 SVGIG (reference sequence).

Concerning this clone itself: One junction end does not reproduce the germline sequence, and a read error may be involved. The chain recombines TRBV7-2 with TRBJ2-7; perhaps TRBD2 as D (5 bases). Germline V gives CDR1 SGHTA, CDR2 FQGNSA. The CDR3 covers 15 residues. The CDR3 spells CASTLDGAASYEQYF. In nucleotides, the CDR3 is TGTGCCAGCACCTTAGATGGAGCGGCCTCCTACGAGCAGTACTTC.

The chain links TRBV9 to TRBJ1-4; the D is unclear. The CDR3 is 15 residues long. Trimming pared 3 bases from V and 10 bases from J, leaving 19 bases between. Germline CDR1 reads SGDLS; CDR2 reads YYNGEE. CDR3 region: CASSGRIEGAGKLFF. The CDR3 DNA is TGTGCCAGCAGCGGGCGGATTGAGGGCGCGGGAAAACTGTTTTTT. Variable domain in full (rest from reference TRBV9 and TRBJ1-4): DSGVTQTPKHLITATGQRVTLRCSPRSGDLSVYWYQQSLDQGLQFLIQYYNGEERAKGNILERFSAQQFPDLHSELNLSSLELGDSALYFCASSGRIEGAGKLFFGSGTQLSVL.

The CDR3 DNA is TGTGCCAGCAGCTTGGTTTCAGGTCGCGCAGATACGCAGTATTTT. This gives the protein CASSLVSGRADTQYF. The V gene is TRBV5-4, the J gene TRBJ2-3; no clear D. Trimming cost V 0 bases and J 4 bases, with 12 bases left between them. The CDR3 extends over 15 amino acids. Germline CDR1 reads SGHNT; CDR2 reads YYREEE (reference sequence).

This chain joins TRBV19 and TRBJ1-2, with D perhaps matching TRBD1 (5 bases). The CDR3 is 13 residues long. CDR1 LNHDA and CDR2 SQIVND come from the germline V gene (reference sequence). Trimming shortened V by 2 bases and J by 2 bases, and 6 bases separated the two germline ends. The CDR3 loop reads CASSISGNYGYTF. The CDR3 DNA reads TGTGCCAGTAGTATATCAGGGAACTATGGCTACACCTTC.

This chain uses TRBV7-2 with TRBJ2-4; a possible D gene is TRBD1 (6 bases). Germline-derived CDR1 and CDR2 are SGHTA and FQGNSA. The V and J ends lost 4 bases and 4 bases respectively, with 11 bases between them. This CDR3 comprises 14 residues. CDR3 loop: CASSYTGTKNIQYF. In DNA, the CDR3 is TGTGCCAGCAGCTATACCGGGACAAAAAACATTCAGTACTTC.

This rearrangement joins TRBV4-3 to TRBJ1-1, with 8 bases that match TRBD1. Germline CDR1 is LGHNA and CDR2 is YSLEER. The CDR3 length is 14 residues. Losses at the gene ends were 3 bases for V and 6 bases for J; bases not matched to a gene: 6. For the CDR3, the DNA is TGCGCCAGCAGCCACACCCCAGGGGGCCCTGAAGCTTTCTTT. It encodes CASSHTPGGPEAFF.

The chain has TRBV7-7 and TRBJ2-3, with D possibly TRBD1 on 6 matching bases. CDR3 size: 13 residues. Germline V gene sequence: CDR1 SSHAT, CDR2 FNYEAQ (reference sequence). V was trimmed by 5 bases and J by 10 bases, leaving 16 bases between them. CDR3 coding DNA: TGTGCCAGCAGCCCCCCGGGACAACCTTCGCAGTATTTT. Translating gives CASSPPGQPSQYF.